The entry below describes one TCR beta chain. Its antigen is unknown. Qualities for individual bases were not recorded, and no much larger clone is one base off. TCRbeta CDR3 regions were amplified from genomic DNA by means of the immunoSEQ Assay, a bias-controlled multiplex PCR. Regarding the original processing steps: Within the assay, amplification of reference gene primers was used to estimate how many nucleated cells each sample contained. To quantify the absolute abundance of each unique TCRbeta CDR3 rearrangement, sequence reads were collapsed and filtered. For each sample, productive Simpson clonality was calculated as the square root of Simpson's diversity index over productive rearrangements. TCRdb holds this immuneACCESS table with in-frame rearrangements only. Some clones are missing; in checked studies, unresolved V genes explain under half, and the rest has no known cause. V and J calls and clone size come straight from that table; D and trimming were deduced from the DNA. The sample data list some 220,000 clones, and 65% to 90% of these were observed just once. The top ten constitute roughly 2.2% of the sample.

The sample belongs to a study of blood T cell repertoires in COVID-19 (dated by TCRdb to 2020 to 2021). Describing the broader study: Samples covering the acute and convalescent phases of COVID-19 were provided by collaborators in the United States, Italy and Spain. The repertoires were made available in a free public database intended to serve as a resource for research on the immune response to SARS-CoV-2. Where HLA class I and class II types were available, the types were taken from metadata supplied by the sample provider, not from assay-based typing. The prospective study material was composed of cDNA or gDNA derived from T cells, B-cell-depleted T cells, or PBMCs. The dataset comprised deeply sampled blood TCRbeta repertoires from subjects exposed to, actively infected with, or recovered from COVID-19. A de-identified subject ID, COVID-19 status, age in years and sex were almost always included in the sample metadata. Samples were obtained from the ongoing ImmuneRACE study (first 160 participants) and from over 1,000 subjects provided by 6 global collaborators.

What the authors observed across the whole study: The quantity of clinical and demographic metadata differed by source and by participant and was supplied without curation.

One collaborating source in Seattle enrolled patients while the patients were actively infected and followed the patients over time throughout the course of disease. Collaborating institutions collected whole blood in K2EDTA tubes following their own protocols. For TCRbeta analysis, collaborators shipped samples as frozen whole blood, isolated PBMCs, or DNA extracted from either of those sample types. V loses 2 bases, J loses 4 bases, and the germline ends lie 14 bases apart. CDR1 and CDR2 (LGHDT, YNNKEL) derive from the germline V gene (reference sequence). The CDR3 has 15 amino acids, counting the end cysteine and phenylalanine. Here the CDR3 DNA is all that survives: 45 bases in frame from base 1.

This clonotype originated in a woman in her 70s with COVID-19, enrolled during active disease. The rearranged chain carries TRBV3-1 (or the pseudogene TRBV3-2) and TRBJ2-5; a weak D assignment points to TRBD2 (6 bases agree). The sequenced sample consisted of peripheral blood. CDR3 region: CASSQRGPGVETQYF. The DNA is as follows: TGTGCCAGCAGCCAAAGGGGTCCGGGAGTAGAGACCCAGTACTTC.